These 10 T cell receptor beta chains were all obtained from the same sample, sequenced in a study of T cell responses to AZD1222 COVID-19 vaccine. Libraries were prepared by immunoSEQ multiplex PCR; TCRdb keeps only in-frame clonotypes and omits some of them. The repertoire holds some 150,000 clones, with approximately 89% as singletons. Sample: peripheral blood, taken on day 0 of AZD1222 vaccination. These receptor sequences come from an adult in good health.

This clone was detected only a few times. This chain uses TRBV18 with TRBJ1-2; D unresolved. This CDR3 spans 14 amino acids. The V gene lost 0 bases and the J gene lost 9 bases, with 14 bases spanning the gap. CDR1 and CDR2 from the germline V gene are KGHSH and LQKENI. CDR3 amino acids: CASSPPGQLRSYTF. The CDR3 DNA sequence: TGTGCCAGCTCACCACCGGGTCAGTTAAGGAGCTACACCTTC.

This chain joins TRBV2 and TRBJ1-1; weak D call: TRBD1 (6 bases). Germline V lookup: CDR1 SNHLY, CDR2 FYNNEI. V lost 8 bases and J 1 base, leaving 14 bases between the germline ends. This CDR3 has 14 amino acids. The CDR3 nucleotides read TGTGCCAGCTTCTCCGGGGGCCAGAACACTGAAGCTTTCTTT. Its translation: CASFSGGQNTEAFF.

The chain carries TRBV11-2 and TRBJ2-1, with TRBD1 as a possible D gene (6 bases). Trimming removed 6 bases at V and 4 bases at J, with 19 bases between. CDR3 size: 16 residues. Germline V gene lookup returns CDR1 SGHAT and CDR2 FQNNGV. The CDR3 DNA follows: TGTGCCAGCAGATCTACCGGGACACAGGTTTACAATGAGCAGTTCTTC. This codes for CASRSTGTQVYNEQFF.

The chain couples TRBV11-1 to TRBJ2-7, with unresolved D. The germline CDR1 and CDR2 sequences are SGHAT and FQDESV (reference sequence). This CDR3 comprises 12 residues. The V end was cut by 1 base, the J end by 1 base, with 2 bases between. CDR3 residues: CASSLESYEQYF. In DNA form, the CDR3 reads TGTGCCAGCAGCTTAGAGTCCTACGAGCAGTACTTC.

The chain uses TRBV19 and TRBJ1-2; 7 nucleotides agree with TRBD1. Germline V CDR1 and CDR2: LNHDA, SQIVND (reference sequence). Losses at the gene ends were 3 bases for V and 8 bases for J; bases not matched to a gene: 12. The CDR3 has 15 residues. The CDR3 is CASSIPGRGTGGYTF. The CDR3 DNA sequence: TGTGCCAGTAGTATCCCCGGCAGGGGGACGGGCGGCTACACCTTC.

This chain joins TRBV12-3 or TRBV12-4 and TRBJ2-1; D uncertain. The CDR3 has 13 amino acids. The ends were cut back, 3 bases at V and 3 bases at J, with 6 bases in the middle. In nucleotides, the CDR3 is TGTGCCAGCAGTTTCACCATCTACAATGAGCAGTTCTTC. Translated: CASSFTIYNEQFF.

This clone was seen just once. The V call is TRBV28, the J call TRBJ2-1, with 9 bases lining up with TRBD2. Trimming cost V 8 bases and J 2 bases; bases outside gene matches: 13. Germline CDR1 reads MDHEN; CDR2 reads SYDVKM. The CDR3 has 17 residues. CDR3 sequence (DNA): TGTGCCAGCGTAGGGATAGCGGGAGATGCCGCCTACAATGAGCAGTTCTTC. Protein: CASVGIAGDAAYNEQFF.

The J gene is TRBJ1-2, the V gene TRBV3-1 (or the pseudogene TRBV3-2); 12 bases are shared with TRBD1. V lost 1 base and J lost 3; bases outside the gene matches: 0. In germline, CDR1 is LGHDT, CDR2 YNNKEL (reference sequence). The length of the CDR3 is 15 residues. DNA for the CDR3: TGTGCCAGCAGCCAAGGGGACAGGGGGCACTATGGCTACACCTTC. Encoded protein: CASSQGDRGHYGYTF.

The V and J genes are TRBV5-6 and TRBJ1-5; 7 bases line up with TRBD1. With 3 bases clipped from V and 2 bases from J, the junction kept 2 bases outside the gene matches. The CDR3 has 14 amino acids. Germline CDR1 SGHDT, CDR2 YYEEEE. DNA for the CDR3: TGTGCCAGCAGCTACGGGACAGGCAATCAGCCCCAGCATTTT. This gives the protein CASSYGTGNQPQHF.

The CDR3 DNA sequence: TGTGCCAGCAGTTTATACTGGGAGGGGGCCCAGTACTTC. Translation gives CASSLYWEGAQYF. This sequence joins TRBV27 and TRBJ2-5; perhaps TRBD2 as D (7 bases). This CDR3 is 13 amino acids long. V was shortened by 1 base and J by 9 bases, with 12 bases between the two germline ends. Per the germline V gene, CDR1 is MNHEY and CDR2 is SMNVEV (reference sequence).